This T cell receptor beta chain originates from a study of blood T cell repertoires in COVID-19. Repertoires were generated with immunoSEQ multiplex PCR, while TCRdb's copy carries only in-frame clones and drops some. The sample holds around 270,000 clones, about 89% seen once. Trimming stripped 2 bases from V and 7 bases from J, with 15 bases between. The CDR3 contains 15 residues. The specimen sequenced was peripheral blood. The clonotype originates from a man in his forties with acute or convalescent COVID-19. The genes are TRBV5-3 and TRBJ1-4, with a tentative D call TRBD1 (5 bases). TRBV5-3 counts as an open reading frame of uncertain function. The CDR3 DNA sequence: TGTGCCAGAAGCTTCTTAAACCTGGGGGGTGAAAAACTGTTTTTT. Translated: CARSFLNLGGEKLFF.